This TCR beta chain was obtained from a study of T cell clusters in autoimmune cytopenias. TRB amplification used 250 ng of peripheral blood genomic DNA. The CDR3 is 12 amino acids. The germline gives CDR1 SQVTM, CDR2 ANQGSEA. Multiplex touch-down PCR amplified TRB using TRB-A and TRB-B pools in one tube. TCRdb re-called the multiplex PCR reads; one entry per CDR3 protein, DNA not given. The sample has approximately 8,100 distinct CDR3 sequences. Considering frequency, this clonotype is medium-sized. The sequenced sample consisted of peripheral blood. This chain joins TRBV29-1 and TRBJ2-7; the D call from TCRdb, TRBD1, cannot be confirmed without DNA. The source of this sequence is a human donor with an autoimmune cytopenia or autoimmune hepatitis (not recorded which). The CDR3 loop reads CSVAFRDYEQYF.